This is a list of T cell receptor beta chains from one sample in a study of T cell changes during pregnancy in multiple sclerosis. The data were produced by immunoSEQ multiplex PCR, yet TCRdb's version contains in-frame clones alone and is incomplete. The table has fewer than 12,000 clones, around 89% seen once. The starting material was CD8+ T cells from peripheral blood mononuclear cells, obtained in the first trimester of pregnancy. These receptor sequences come from a female donor in good health, enrolled as a control in a pregnancy study. The CDR3 runs from the conserved cysteine through the conserved F or W. D genes are given only for firm matches.

>17|TRBD2|TRBV4-3|TRBJ2-3
CASSRRDGGAEEDTQYF
TGCGCCAGCAGCCGGCGGGACGGGGGGGCTGAGGAAGATACGCAGTATTTT
>11|-|TRBV5-6|TRBJ2-7
CASSLTYEQYF
TGTGCCAGCAGCTTGACATACGAGCAGTACTTC
>17|TRBD2|TRBV5-6|TRBJ2-1
CASSLDFAGGANNEQFF
TGTGCCAGCAGCTTGGACTTCGCGGGGGGGGCGAACAATGAGCAGTTCTTC
>17|TRBD1|TRBV7-3|TRBJ1-1
CASSLTGARTPNTEAFF
TGTGCCAGCAGCCTCACAGGGGCCAGGACCCCGAACACTGAAGCTTTCTTT
>15|TRBD1|TRBV5-1|TRBJ1-1
CASSLARDRNTEAFF
TGCGCCAGCAGCTTGGCCCGGGACAGGAACACTGAAGCTTTCTTT
>14|TRBD1|TRBV5-4|TRBJ2-7
CASSPEDRWDEQYF
TGTGCCAGCAGCCCCGAGGACAGGTGGGACGAGCAGTACTTC
>15|TRBD1|TRBV5-1|TRBJ1-4
CASSLSRGLQEKLFF
TGCGCCAGCAGCTTGTCGAGGGGGCTACAAGAAAAACTGTTTTTT
>15|TRBD2|TRBV6-4|TRBJ2-1
CASSDTSGGYNEQFF
TGTGCCAGCAGTGACACTAGCGGGGGTTACAATGAGCAGTTCTTC
>14|TRBD1|TRBV27|TRBJ1-2
CASSDQQGSDGYTF
TGTGCCAGCTCCGACCAACAGGGGAGCGACGGCTACACCTTC
>15|TRBD1|TRBV12-5|TRBJ2-5
CASGSTTDRDETQYF
TGTGCTAGTGGTTCGACAACGGACAGGGACGAGACCCAGTACTTC
>15|-|TRBV18|TRBJ2-5
CASSPRGAVSETQYF
TGTGCCAGCTCACCACGCGGGGCTGTGAGCGAGACCCAGTACTTC